Listed below are T cell receptor beta chains from one sample, sequenced in a study of T cell clonotyping in hematopoietic cell transplantation. Assay used: immunoSEQ multiplex PCR; TCRdb lists only in-frame clones, some missing. The data contain roughly 9,000 clones, 75% to 85% of them seen just once; the ten biggest clones take up roughly 29%. The sample was PBMCs, taken 180 days after allogeneic stem cell transplant. These receptor sequences come from a female patient in her 30s who had an allogeneic stem cell transplant, so the T cells may come from the graft donor. Some clones in this sample may be carry-over from other donors' samples. Each CDR3 is given with its conserved first and last residue. D genes are given only for firm matches. Clone size, where shown, is once, few, many, or a class for clones that have expanded.

d_call: .; clone_size: .; v_call: TRBV7-2; j_call: TRBJ2-2; cdr3_nt: TGTGCCAGCAGCTTCCAGGGAAGGGACACCGGGGAGCTGTTTTTT; cdr3_aa: CASSFQGRDTGELFF
d_call: TRBD1; clone_size: .; v_call: TRBV7-9; j_call: TRBJ1-2; cdr3_nt: TGTGCCAGCAGCTCCCGGACAGGGGGGTACTATGGCTACACCTTC; cdr3_aa: CASSSRTGGYYGYTF
d_call: .; clone_size: .; v_call: TRBV4-3; j_call: TRBJ2-7; cdr3_nt: TGCGCCAGCAGCCCCGCGATTGGTGGCTCCTACGAGCAGTACTTC; cdr3_aa: CASSPAIGGSYEQYF
d_call: TRBD2; clone_size: .; v_call: TRBV6-6; j_call: TRBJ2-1; cdr3_nt: TGTGCCAGCCACGGGGGGGACAATGAGCAGTTCTTC; cdr3_aa: CASHGGDNEQFF
d_call: .; clone_size: .; v_call: TRBV6-4; j_call: TRBJ2-2; cdr3_nt: TGTGCCAGCAGTGAGAAGGACACCGGGGAGCTGTTTTTT; cdr3_aa: CASSEKDTGELFF
d_call: TRBD1; clone_size: .; v_call: TRBV2; j_call: TRBJ2-7; cdr3_nt: TGTGCCAGCAGTGGACCCCGACAGGGTGAGCAGTACTTC; cdr3_aa: CASSGPRQGEQYF
d_call: TRBD1; clone_size: .; v_call: TRBV6-5; j_call: TRBJ2-1; cdr3_nt: TGTGCCACGACAGGGGGCTCCTACAATGAGCAGTTCTTC; cdr3_aa: CATTGGSYNEQFF
d_call: .; clone_size: .; v_call: TRBV7-2; j_call: TRBJ2-3; cdr3_nt: TGTGCCAGCAGCATTCTAGGGCCCAGCACAGATACGCAGTATTTT; cdr3_aa: CASSILGPSTDTQYF
d_call: .; clone_size: once; v_call: TRBV29-1; j_call: TRBJ1-1; cdr3_nt: TGCAGCGTTCCAGGTCTTCTGAACACTGAAGCTTTCTTT; cdr3_aa: CSVPGLLNTEAFF
d_call: .; clone_size: .; v_call: TRBV7-6; j_call: TRBJ1-5; cdr3_nt: TGTGCCAGCAGCTTAGCCCGATATCAGCCCCAGCATTTT; cdr3_aa: CASSLARYQPQHF
d_call: .; clone_size: .; v_call: TRBV14; j_call: TRBJ1-1; cdr3_nt: TGTGCCAGCAGCCAGTATAGGTGGAACACTGAAGCTTTCTTT; cdr3_aa: CASSQYRWNTEAFF
d_call: .; clone_size: .; v_call: TRBV19; j_call: TRBJ2-7; cdr3_nt: TGTGCCAGTAGTATAGCCGAACTCTACGAGCAGTACTTC; cdr3_aa: CASSIAELYEQYF
d_call: .; clone_size: .; v_call: TRBV19; j_call: TRBJ1-2; cdr3_nt: TGTGCCAGTGGGCGGACCCTAGGCAACTATGGCTACACCTTC; cdr3_aa: CASGRTLGNYGYTF
d_call: .; clone_size: .; v_call: TRBV30; j_call: TRBJ1-4; cdr3_nt: TGTGCCTGGAGTAGGGGGGGCAATGAAAAACTGTTTTTT; cdr3_aa: CAWSRGGNEKLFF
d_call: .; clone_size: .; v_call: TRBV4-3; j_call: TRBJ1-2; cdr3_nt: TGCGCCAGCAGCCAAGACGGAAAGGGGGGATATTACACCTTC; cdr3_aa: CASSQDGKGGYYTF
d_call: .; clone_size: .; v_call: TRBV7-6; j_call: TRBJ1-2; cdr3_nt: TGTGCCAGCAGCAGCAGCCCCAAGGATGGCTACACCTTC; cdr3_aa: CASSSSPKDGYTF
d_call: .; clone_size: .; v_call: TRBV2; j_call: TRBJ1-2; cdr3_nt: TGTGCCAGCAGCGAATTGGCAGGGTCTGGTGGCTACACCTTC; cdr3_aa: CASSELAGSGGYTF
d_call: .; clone_size: once; v_call: TRBV19; j_call: TRBJ1-1; cdr3_nt: TGTGCCAGTCAAAGAAATAGGGTTAATGAAGCTTTCTTT; cdr3_aa: CASQRNRVNEAFF
d_call: .; clone_size: .; v_call: TRBV5-1; j_call: TRBJ2-7; cdr3_nt: TGCGCCAGCAGCCCCGATAAACGGGGCCCGGGGGACGAGCAGTACTTC; cdr3_aa: CASSPDKRGPGDEQYF
d_call: .; clone_size: .; v_call: TRBV7-2; j_call: TRBJ2-6; cdr3_nt: TGTGCCAGCAGCTTCCGGGCTAGAGCTGTGTCTGGGGCCAACGTCCTGACTTTC; cdr3_aa: CASSFRARAVSGANVLTF
d_call: .; clone_size: .; v_call: TRBV2; j_call: TRBJ2-7; cdr3_nt: TGTGCCAGCAGAGAGGGGATAGGGGAGCAGTACTTC; cdr3_aa: CASREGIGEQYF
d_call: .; clone_size: .; v_call: TRBV6-5; j_call: TRBJ1-2; cdr3_nt: TGTGCCAGCAGCCTCGGACGACAGCTTGAGGGCTACACCTTC; cdr3_aa: CASSLGRQLEGYTF
d_call: .; clone_size: .; v_call: TRBV6-5; j_call: TRBJ2-1; cdr3_nt: TGTGCCAGCTTCGACAGCTACAATGAGCAGTTCTTC; cdr3_aa: CASFDSYNEQFF
d_call: .; clone_size: .; v_call: TRBV4-1; j_call: TRBJ1-1; cdr3_nt: TGCGCCAGCAGCCGAACGATAGGACAGACTGAAGCTTTCTTT; cdr3_aa: CASSRTIGQTEAFF